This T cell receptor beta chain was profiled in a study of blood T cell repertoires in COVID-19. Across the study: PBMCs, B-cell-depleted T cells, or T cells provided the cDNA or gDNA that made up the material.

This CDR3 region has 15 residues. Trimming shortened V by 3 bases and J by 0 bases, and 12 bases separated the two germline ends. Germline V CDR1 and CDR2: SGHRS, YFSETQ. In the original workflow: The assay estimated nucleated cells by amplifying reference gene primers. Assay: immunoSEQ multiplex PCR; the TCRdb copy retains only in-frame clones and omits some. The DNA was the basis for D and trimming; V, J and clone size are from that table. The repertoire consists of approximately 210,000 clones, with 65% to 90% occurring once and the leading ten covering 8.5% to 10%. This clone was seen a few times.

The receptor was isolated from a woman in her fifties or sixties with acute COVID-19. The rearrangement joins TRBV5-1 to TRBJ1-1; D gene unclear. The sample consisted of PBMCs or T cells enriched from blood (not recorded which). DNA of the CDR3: TGCGCCAGCAGCTCTGGTGACAATCTGAACACTGAAGCTTTCTTT. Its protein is CASSSGDNLNTEAFF.